A single sample is the source of the 30 T cell receptor beta chains below, sequenced in a study of blood T cell repertoires in COVID-19. Here immunoSEQ multiplex PCR was the method, and the copy in TCRdb shows in-frame clones only, minus some. The sample consists of tens of thousands of clones, about 86% of them appearing once. The material sequenced was peripheral blood. The receptors come from a man older than 75 with active COVID-19.

This chain links TRBV20-1 with TRBJ1-2; D unclear. This CDR3 spans 10 amino acids. CDR1 is DFQATT and CDR2 is SNEGSKA in the germline V gene (reference sequence). The V and J ends lost 6 bases and 8 bases respectively, with 10 bases between them. CDR3 residues: CSAWREGYTF. The CDR3 nucleotides are TGCAGTGCCTGGAGAGAAGGCTACACCTTC.

The chain has TRBV2 and TRBJ2-2, with D unresolved. Germline assignment: CDR1 SNHLY and CDR2 FYNNEI. This CDR3 has 12 residues. Trimming pared 9 bases from V and 1 base from J, leaving 6 bases between. The CDR3 coding sequence is TGTGCCAGAATTCTGAACACCGGGGAGCTGTTTTTT. Translated, it gives CARILNTGELFF.

V gene TRBV27 combines with J gene TRBJ1-2; the D is unclear. V was shortened by 5 bases and J by 7 bases, with 14 bases between the two germline ends. The CDR3 length is 13 residues. Looked up from germline, CDR1 is MNHEY and CDR2 is SMNVEV (reference sequence). In nucleotides, the CDR3 is TGTGCCAGCAGTCCCATTACATCCGCTGGCTACACCTTC. Translated, it gives CASSPITSAGYTF.

In its sample, this clone was seen once. V usage is TRBV5-4 and J usage is TRBJ2-4, with TRBD2 matching over 9 bases. This CDR3 comprises 17 residues. Germline CDR1 reads SGHNT; CDR2 reads YYREEE (reference sequence). Trimming removed 0 bases from V and 11 bases from J; junction bases left unmatched: 15. The CDR3: CASSLAIKREAPPFQYF. The DNA of the CDR3 is TGTGCCAGCAGCTTGGCCATCAAGCGGGAGGCCCCTCCCTTTCAGTACTTC.

The chain employs TRBV5-5 and TRBJ1-6; TRBD1 aligns across 9 bases. CDR1 and CDR2 (germline): SGHKS, YYEKEE (reference sequence). Trimming cost V 3 bases and J 0 bases; bases outside gene matches: 10. The CDR3 consists of 19 residues. CDR3 DNA: TGTGCCAGCAGCTCCCGTCCCGGGACAGGGCCCTCCTATAATTCACCCCTCCACTTT. Protein: CASSSRPGTGPSYNSPLHF. The full variable domain, rest sourced from reference TRBV5-5 and TRBJ1-6, is DAGVTQSPTHLIKTRGQQVTLRCSPISGHKSVSWYQQVLGQGPQFIFQYYEKEERGRGNFPDRFSARQFPNYSSELNVNALLLGDSALYLCASSSRPGTGPSYNSPLHFGNGTRLTVT.

The chain combines TRBV6-6 with TRBJ1-1; 7 bases align to TRBD1. There are 16 residues in the CDR3. Looked up from germline, CDR1 is MNHNY and CDR2 is SVGAGI (reference sequence). J gave up 1 base and V 5 bases, and 10 bases lay outside the gene matches. The CDR3 protein is CASSLPEGAENTEAFF. CDR3 bases: TGTGCCAGCAGTCTCCCGGAGGGGGCCGAGAACACTGAAGCTTTCTTT.

V and J are TRBV5-6 and TRBJ1-1; 9 nucleotides align to TRBD1. V shed 2 bases, J shed 6 bases, and the junction held 2 bases outside the gene matches. This CDR3 has 13 amino acids. The germline V gene encodes CDR1 SGHDT and CDR2 YYEEEE. The CDR3 is CASSFTGGPEAFF. Written as DNA, the CDR3 is TGTGCCAGCAGCTTCACAGGGGGCCCTGAAGCTTTCTTT.

V and J are TRBV19 and TRBJ1-2; maybe TRBD1 (5 bases). The CDR3 has 18 residues. Germline CDR1 and CDR2: LNHDA and SQIVND (reference sequence). Trimming removed 5 bases from V and 4 bases from J, with 26 bases in between. The CDR3 reads CASSSARSRSRGTYGYTF. CDR3 nucleotide sequence: TGTGCCAGTAGTTCAGCACGGTCGAGGTCAAGGGGAACCTATGGCTACACCTTC.

V and J are TRBV3-1 (or the pseudogene TRBV3-2) and TRBJ2-1; 10 nucleotides align to TRBD2. Germline values: CDR1 LGHDT, CDR2 YNNKEL (reference sequence). CDR3 length equals 18 residues. Trimming removed 0 bases from V and 6 bases from J; junction bases left unmatched: 11. CDR3 loop: CASSQERGAGGPINEQFF. DNA for the CDR3: TGTGCCAGCAGCCAAGAGAGGGGAGCGGGAGGGCCAATCAATGAGCAGTTCTTC.

The CDR3 DNA reads TGTGCCTACCCCCTGGGGCCCGCGCGCACCGGGGAGCTGTTTTTT. Its protein is CAYPLGPARTGELFF. The genes are TRBV30 and TRBJ2-2, with D tentatively TRBD1 (5 bases). The germline V gene encodes CDR1 GTSNPN and CDR2 SVGIG (reference sequence). Trimming took off 7 bases at V and 4 bases at J, with 19 bases between the two ends. The CDR3 extends over 15 amino acids. The full variable domain, its missing parts supplied by reference TRBV30 and TRBJ2-2, is SQTIHQWPATLVQPVGSPLSLECTVEGTSNPNLYWYRQAAGRGLQLLFYSVGIGQISSEVPQNLSASRPQDRQFILSSKKLLLSDSGFYLCAYPLGPARTGELFFGEGSRLTVL.

V and J are TRBV12-5 and TRBJ2-7, with 7 bases fitting TRBD2. V was pared by 1 base and J by 1 base, with 13 bases of the junction left unmatched. The CDR3 has 18 residues. Germline V gene lookup returns CDR1 LGHNT and CDR2 FRNRAP. The CDR3, as DNA: TGTGCTAGTGGTTTGGGGGGGGGTGTCCGGGACGGTTCCTACGAGCAGTACTTC. Protein: CASGLGGGVRDGSYEQYF.

The gene calls are TRBV6-6 and TRBJ1-6; possible D gene TRBD1, 5 bases. The germline V and J ends were trimmed by 8 bases and 5 bases, with 10 bases remaining between them. There are 13 residues in the CDR3. Germline V gene lookup returns CDR1 MNHNY and CDR2 SVGAGI (reference sequence). The CDR3 loop reads CASLGLDNSPLHF. The CDR3 bases are TGTGCCAGCCTGGGACTCGATAATTCACCCCTCCACTTT.

This clone has a single count. J is TRBJ2-7 and V is TRBV7-2; 12 nucleotides line up with TRBD2. Germline assignment: CDR1 SGHTA and CDR2 FQGNSA. V shed 5 bases and J 1 base; nucleotides not matched to a gene: 3. The CDR3 is 15 residues long. Here the CDR3 DNA reads TGTGCCAGCAGCCCTAGCGGGAGGGGGTCCTACGAGCAGTACTTC. Its protein is CASSPSGRGSYEQYF.

This clone was seen once. The V gene is TRBV27, the J gene TRBJ2-7, with 7 bases that match TRBD1. The CDR3 consists of 17 residues. Germline V gene sequence: CDR1 MNHEY, CDR2 SMNVEV (reference sequence). Trimming cost V 7 bases and J 1 base; bases outside gene matches: 16. DNA of the CDR3: TGTGCCAGCATAACTAGAACAGGGGCAGGGTCTTCCTACGAGCAGTACTTC. It encodes CASITRTGAGSSYEQYF.

The chain recombines TRBV7-7 with TRBJ2-5; 11 bases map to TRBD2. The junction had 3 bases not matched to a gene; V was cut back by 3 bases and J by 3 bases. Germline V lookup: CDR1 SSHAT, CDR2 FNYEAQ (reference sequence). The CDR3 has 15 amino acids. The DNA of the CDR3 is TGTGCCAGCAGCTTGGGACTAGCGGATAAAGAGACCCAGTACTTC. Residues: CASSLGLADKETQYF.

This clone was observed once. This sequence joins TRBV5-1 and TRBJ2-5; 11 nucleotides line up with TRBD2. CDR1 and CDR2 from the germline V gene are SGHRS and YFSETQ. This CDR3 is built from 16 residues. V trimming: 1 base; J trimming: 4 bases; junction bases outside the gene matches: 6. The CDR3 sequence is CASSLSGSGRVETQYF. The CDR3 DNA follows: TGCGCCAGCAGCTTGTCCGGTAGCGGGAGGGTAGAGACCCAGTACTTC.

The gene calls are TRBV11-2 and TRBJ2-2; 11 nucleotides match TRBD2. This CDR3 spans 19 amino acids. Germline CDR1 reads SGHAT; CDR2 reads FQNNGV. The ends lost 1 base at V and 1 base at J; junction bases unmatched: 8. The CDR3 is CASSLAGLAAVRNTGELFF. The CDR3 DNA is TGTGCCAGCAGCTTAGCGGGACTAGCGGCAGTGAGGAACACCGGGGAGCTGTTTTTT.

V usage is TRBV28 and J usage is TRBJ2-3, with 11 bases that match TRBD1. V dropped 3 bases and J dropped 2; count of bases not matched to a gene: 7. Germline-derived CDR1 and CDR2 are MDHEN and SYDVKM. The CDR3 runs 17 residues. Here the CDR3 reads CASSFDGTGGVTDTQYF. The CDR3 DNA reads TGTGCCAGCAGTTTTGACGGGACAGGGGGTGTCACAGATACGCAGTATTTT.

The V gene is TRBV6-8, the J gene TRBJ2-7, with TRBD2 identical over 10 bases. V lost 0 bases and J lost 4; bases outside the gene matches: 9. Germline CDR1 is MNHGY and CDR2 is SAAAGT. The CDR3 consists of 17 residues. The CDR3 here is CASSYSSLAGDSYEQYF. CDR3 nucleotides: TGTGCCAGCAGTTACTCGTCCCTAGCGGGAGATAGTTACGAGCAGTACTTC.

The rearrangement links TRBV5-1 to TRBJ2-1; tentatively, D is TRBD2 (6 bases). The CDR3 extends over 13 amino acids. Per germline, CDR1 SGHRS and CDR2 YFSETQ. The germline V and J ends were trimmed by 2 bases and 7 bases, with 10 bases remaining between them. The CDR3 nucleotides are TGCGCCAGCAGCTTAAGTAGCGGAAATGAGCAGTTCTTC. Translated: CASSLSSGNEQFF.

A few counts support this clone. The chain recombines TRBV7-8 with TRBJ1-6; tentative D call: TRBD1 (6 bases). V was pared by 5 bases and J by 9 bases, with 23 bases between. Germline V CDR1 and CDR2: SGHVS, FQNEAQ. CDR3 size: 17 residues. CDR3 protein: CASSLDGTRPTPSPLHF. In DNA form, the CDR3 reads TGTGCCAGCAGCCTGGACGGGACAAGACCAACACCTTCACCCCTCCACTTT.

J is TRBJ1-1 and V is TRBV18; D unresolved. Trimming shortened V by 1 base and J by 11 bases, and 11 bases separated the two germline ends. This CDR3 has 12 amino acids. The germline CDR1 and CDR2 sequences are KGHSH and LQKENI. CDR3 DNA: TGTGCCAGCTCACCACAAGAGGGCGCGGCTTTCTTT. Protein sequence: CASSPQEGAAFF.

The chain uses TRBV3-1 (or the pseudogene TRBV3-2) and TRBJ2-7; 10 nucleotides agree with TRBD2. With the DNA end fitting TRBJ2-1 better, the J assignment may be wrong. The CDR3 contains 13 residues. CDR1 and CDR2 (germline): LGHDT, YNNKEL (reference sequence). CDR3 protein: CASSKTSGNEQFF. The DNA for the CDR3 is TGTGCCAGCAGTAAGACTAGCGGGAATGAGCAGTTCTTC.

The V call is TRBV3-1 (or the pseudogene TRBV3-2), the J call TRBJ2-7, with 10 positions matching TRBD1. The germline gives CDR1 LGHDT, CDR2 YNNKEL (reference sequence). The CDR3 runs 15 residues. V was pared by 1 base and J by 6 bases, with 6 bases of the junction left unmatched. In DNA, the CDR3 is TGTGCCAGCAGCCAAGGCGGGGACAGGGGAGGCGAGCAGTACTTC. Residues: CASSQGGDRGGEQYF.

About this clone itself: The junction and the germline gene differ at one end; a read error may be behind it. The V gene is TRBV3-1 (or the pseudogene TRBV3-2), the J gene TRBJ2-7; tentatively, D is TRBD2 (5 bases). CDR1 and CDR2 (germline): LGHDT, YNNKEL (reference sequence). This CDR3 has 14 amino acids. The CDR3 sequence: CASSQATGIRTRAF. CDR3 DNA: TGTGCCAGCAGCCAAGCAACCGGGATCCGTACGAGGGCCTTC.

The gene calls are TRBV19 and TRBJ2-5; a possible D gene is TRBD1 (6 bases). Germline values: CDR1 LNHDA, CDR2 SQIVND (reference sequence). The CDR3 consists of 14 residues. Deletions cut 4 bases from V and 5 bases from J, with 14 bases between. This CDR3 is CASSTQTGTETQYF. CDR3 DNA: TGTGCCAGTAGTACCCAAACAGGGACCGAGACCCAGTACTTC.

The rearrangement joins TRBV11-3 to TRBJ2-5; 10 bases agree with TRBD2. CDR1 and CDR2 from the germline V gene are SGHNT and YENEEA. Trimming cost V 1 base and J 4 bases; bases outside gene matches: 3. The CDR3 is 15 residues long. The CDR3 region is CASSLASGSGETQYF. Written as DNA, the CDR3 is TGTGCCAGCAGCTTAGCTAGCGGGAGTGGAGAGACCCAGTACTTC.

This chain joins TRBV19 and TRBJ1-2; 7 nucleotides line up with TRBD1. CDR3 length: 14 amino acids. V trimming: 4 bases; J trimming: 4 bases; junction bases outside the gene matches: 6. Germline V lookup: CDR1 LNHDA, CDR2 SQIVND (reference sequence). CDR3 sequence reads: CASSTTGTAYGYTF. CDR3 DNA: TGTGCCAGTAGTACGACCGGGACAGCCTATGGCTACACCTTC.

The chain is built from TRBV9 and TRBJ2-5; the D gene is possibly TRBD2 (6 bases). This CDR3 is built from 15 residues. V shed 0 bases and J shed 2 bases, with 11 bases lying between them. Germline values: CDR1 SGDLS, CDR2 YYNGEE. The CDR3 DNA reads as TGTGCCAGCAGCGTAGCTGGGGACTTTCAAGAGACCCAGTACTTC. Translating gives CASSVAGDFQETQYF.

This clone has only one observation. This chain links TRBV9 with TRBJ2-7, with 8 bases fitting TRBD2. Germline V CDR1 and CDR2: SGDLS, YYNGEE. The CDR3 spans 18 residues. V lost 0 bases, J lost 0 bases, and 11 bases stayed unmatched. The CDR3 is CASSVGPSGGLVSYEQYF. CDR3 nucleotides: TGTGCCAGCAGCGTAGGACCCAGCGGGGGACTAGTCTCCTACGAGCAGTACTTC.